Listed here are 21 T cell receptor beta chains from one sample, sequenced in a study of siplizumab effects on memory and regulatory T cells. Produced via immunoSEQ multiplex PCR; TCRdb's table is partial and in-frame only. Of some 120,000 clones detected, around 94% appear once; the ten largest clones hold under 2%. The sample was non-Treg CD4+ T cells sorted from blood. Every receptor here comes from a human donor in good health.

This clone was found once. This rearrangement joins TRBV4-2 to TRBJ2-1; TRBD2 matches 8 bases. The CDR3 loop spans 16 amino acids. V lost 3 bases, J lost 4 bases, and 8 bases stayed unmatched. Germline V gene lookup returns CDR1 LGHNA and CDR2 YNFKEQ. The CDR3 DNA sequence: TGTGCCAGCAGCCAGGTGGGTAGCGGGATTTACAATGAGCAGTTCTTC. The encoded protein is CASSQVGSGIYNEQFF.

In its sample, this clone was seen once. The same CDR3 is also encoded by other DNA sequences in this sample. CDR3 region: CATSPRVSTDTQYF. The CDR3 DNA reads as TGTGCCACCAGCCCCAGGGTTAGTACAGATACGCAGTATTTT. The rearrangement joins TRBV15 to TRBJ2-3, with a tentative D call TRBD1 (5 bases). The germline V and J ends were trimmed by 5 bases and 3 bases, with 12 bases remaining between them. The CDR3 is made up of 14 amino acids. Germline V gene data show CDR1 as LNHNV and CDR2 as YYDKDF (reference sequence).

V gene TRBV6-1 combines with J gene TRBJ1-1, with no clear D. Germline CDR1 and CDR2: MNHNS and SASEGT. V was clipped by 4 bases and J by 7 bases, with 13 bases between them. This CDR3 is built from 13 residues. Here the CDR3 DNA reads TGTGCCAGCAGTGCCCGGGTGCTCAGTGAAGCTTTCTTT. Amino acids: CASSARVLSEAFF.

The CDR3 spells CASSHSTAPTRTEAFF. The DNA of the CDR3 is TGCGCCAGCAGTCACTCTACGGCCCCAACAAGGACTGAAGCTTTCTTT. This chain uses TRBV23-1 with TRBJ1-1; D call uncertain. TRBV23-1 is marked as an open reading frame, function uncertain. This CDR3 is 16 amino acids long. The V end lost 3 bases, the J end lost 5 bases, and 19 bases lay between the germline ends.

The rearrangement joins TRBV4-2 to TRBJ1-2, with no clear D. Germline V gene lookup returns CDR1 LGHNA and CDR2 YNFKEQ. Trimming cost V 4 bases and J 7 bases, with 10 bases left between them. This CDR3 is 12 amino acids long. The CDR3 nucleotides are TGTGCCAGCAGCCGCGGACTGAGTGGCTACACCTTC. As protein: CASSRGLSGYTF.

The chain combines TRBV27 with TRBJ1-6, with D hard to call. The CDR3 length is 14 residues. The germline V gene encodes CDR1 MNHEY and CDR2 SMNVEV (reference sequence). Between the trimmed V and J ends, which lost 5 bases and 6 bases, there was a span of 11 bases. The CDR3 DNA is TGTGCCAGCAGTAGACCCGGGAGTAATTCACCCCTCCACTTT. As protein: CASSRPGSNSPLHF.

The genes are TRBV18 and TRBJ2-2; 8 positions agree with TRBD2. Trimming at V came to 3 bases and at J to 4 bases, leaving 7 bases not matched to a gene. Germline V gene lookup returns CDR1 KGHSH and CDR2 LQKENI. The CDR3 consists of 16 residues. Here the CDR3 DNA reads TGTGCCAGCTCACCTGACGGGAGGGTCGGCACCGGGGAGCTGTTTTTT. Its translation is CASSPDGRVGTGELFF. The variable domain in full, completed from reference TRBV18 and TRBJ2-2, reads NAGVMQNPRHLVRRRGQEARLRCSPMKGHSHVYWYRQLPEEGLKFMVYLQKENIIDESGMPKERFSAEFPKEGPSILRIQQVVRGDSAAYFCASSPDGRVGTGELFFGEGSRLTVL.

This rearrangement joins TRBV7-9 to TRBJ1-2; TRBD1 matches 8 bases. Germline loops: CDR1 SEHNR, CDR2 FQNEAQ (reference sequence). With 3 bases clipped from V and 7 bases from J, the junction kept 7 bases outside the gene matches. This CDR3 is 14 amino acids long. The CDR3 DNA sequence: TGTGCCAGCAGCTTGGAGGGGACAGGAGGTGGCTACACCTTC. This translates into CASSLEGTGGGYTF.

Of note for this clone: Relative to the germline gene, one junction end is altered; a read error may explain this. The CDR3 here is CASRAGGRGFF. CDR3 DNA sequence: TGTGCCAGCAGGGCCGGCGGCAGGGGGTTCTTC. V gene TRBV6-1 combines with J gene TRBJ2-7; 7 bases line up with TRBD1. CDR3 length: 11 amino acids. The germline gives CDR1 MNHNS, CDR2 SASEGT.

V gene TRBV4-1 combines with J gene TRBJ2-2, with 9 bases fitting TRBD2. The CDR3 is 16 amino acids. The germline V gene has CDR1 MGHRA and CDR2 YSYEKL. V dropped 0 bases and J dropped 6; count of bases not matched to a gene: 5. The CDR3 spells CASSQEWRGGAGELFF. As DNA, the CDR3 is TGCGCCAGCAGCCAAGAGTGGCGGGGGGGCGCCGGGGAGCTGTTTTTT.

The V call is TRBV11-1, the J call TRBJ2-5, with a tentative D call TRBD1 (6 bases). CDR3 length equals 16 residues. V lost 3 bases and J 5 bases, leaving 19 bases between the germline ends. Germline values: CDR1 SGHAT, CDR2 FQDESV (reference sequence). This CDR3 is CASSLSAGAFIETQYF. The CDR3 DNA follows: TGTGCCAGCAGCTTGTCAGCAGGGGCGTTCATCGAGACCCAGTACTTC. Drawing the rest from reference TRBV11-1 and TRBJ2-5, the complete variable domain is EAEVAQSPRYKITEKSQAVAFWCDPISGHATLYWYRQILGQGPELLVQFQDESVVDDSQLPKDRFSAERLKGVDSTLKIQPAELGDSAMYLCASSLSAGAFIETQYFGPGTRLLVL.

This clone was counted once. The chain links TRBV30 to TRBJ1-5; D is uncertain. CDR1 and CDR2 (germline): GTSNPN, SVGIG (reference sequence). The V and J ends lost 0 bases and 5 bases respectively, with 8 bases between them. The CDR3 is 13 amino acids. For the CDR3, the DNA is TGTGCCTGGAGTGTTGAAGGGTATCAGCCCCAGCATTTT. Amino acid sequence: CAWSVEGYQPQHF.

This clone appeared once. The chain joins TRBV19 to TRBJ2-5; possible D gene TRBD1, 7 bases. Germline V gives CDR1 LNHDA, CDR2 SQIVND (reference sequence). The CDR3 is made up of 14 amino acids. The V gene lost 5 bases and the J gene lost 2 bases, with 12 bases spanning the gap. The CDR3 reads CASSAGQIQETQYF. CDR3 DNA sequence: TGTGCCAGTAGTGCGGGACAGATACAAGAGACCCAGTACTTC.

This chain uses TRBV15 with TRBJ2-3; the match to TRBD2 covers 15 bases. The germline V gene has CDR1 LNHNV and CDR2 YYDKDF (reference sequence). The CDR3 totals 19 residues. The trim removed 0 bases at V and 3 bases at J, leaving 7 bases unmatched. The chain's CDR3 is CATSREGLAGGSGTDTQYF. CDR3 DNA sequence: TGTGCCACCAGCAGAGAAGGACTAGCGGGAGGGTCGGGTACAGATACGCAGTATTTT.

V gene TRBV6-5 combines with J gene TRBJ1-5; a possible D gene is TRBD1 (6 bases). Germline CDR1 reads MNHEY; CDR2 reads SVGAGI. The V and J ends lost 2 bases and 7 bases respectively, with 12 bases between them. The CDR3 extends over 14 amino acids. The DNA of the CDR3 is TGTGCCAGCAGTTACGGGGGGCATGGGCAGCCCCAGCATTTT. Its translation: CASSYGGHGQPQHF.

V usage is TRBV2 and J usage is TRBJ2-5; the match to TRBD2 covers 8 bases. Germline V CDR1 and CDR2: SNHLY, FYNNEI. This CDR3 comprises 16 residues. V gave up 2 bases and J gave up 5 bases; unmatched junction bases: 10. This CDR3 reads CASSEYRGGLVETQYF. The CDR3, as DNA: TGTGCCAGCAGTGAATATCGGGGGGGACTGGTTGAGACCCAGTACTTC.

V and J are TRBV12-5 and TRBJ1-6; 8 nucleotides match TRBD1. The CDR3 covers 15 residues. Germline CDR1 reads LGHNT; CDR2 reads FRNRAP. V gave up 4 bases and J gave up 6 bases; unmatched junction bases: 5. CDR3 DNA: TGTGCTAGTGGTTCAGACAGGGGCGGTAATTCACCCCTCCACTTT. It yields the protein CASGSDRGGNSPLHF.

In its sample, this clone was seen once. The V call is TRBV7-2, the J call TRBJ1-5; D ambiguous. The ends were cut back, 5 bases at V and 2 bases at J, with 10 bases in the middle. The CDR3 contains 14 residues. Germline V gives CDR1 SGHTA, CDR2 FQGNSA. CDR3 in amino acids: CASSLRRGNQPQHF. The CDR3 DNA reads as TGTGCCAGCAGCCTCCGGAGGGGCAATCAGCCCCAGCATTTT.

This rearrangement joins TRBV19 to TRBJ1-4, with TRBD1 identical over 9 bases. The V and J ends lost 7 bases and 5 bases, in that order; junction bases with no gene match: 2. The CDR3 contains 13 residues. Germline CDR1 reads LNHDA; CDR2 reads SQIVND (reference sequence). CDR3 in DNA: TGTGCCAGTAACGACAGGGGGAATGAAAAACTGTTTTTT. This encodes CASNDRGNEKLFF.

The chain uses TRBV29-1 and TRBJ1-2; D might be TRBD1 (6 bases). Germline V gives CDR1 SQVTM, CDR2 ANQGSEA. The CDR3 has 15 amino acids. With 5 bases removed from V and 5 bases from J, the gap between germline ends came to 21 bases. CDR3 region: CSVTDSSQAIYGYTF. CDR3 nucleotides: TGCAGCGTTACGGACAGCTCCCAGGCAATATATGGCTACACCTTC.

The rearrangement links TRBV5-6 to TRBJ2-7; TRBD2 agrees at 9 bases. Germline lookup yields CDR1 SGHDT and CDR2 YYEEEE. With 3 bases clipped from V and 1 base from J, the junction kept 14 bases outside the gene matches. The CDR3 sequence is 18 residues long. CDR3 loop: CASSSLGREGPRSYEQYF. The CDR3 nucleotides are TGTGCCAGCAGCTCCCTGGGGCGGGAGGGCCCGAGGTCCTACGAGCAGTACTTC.